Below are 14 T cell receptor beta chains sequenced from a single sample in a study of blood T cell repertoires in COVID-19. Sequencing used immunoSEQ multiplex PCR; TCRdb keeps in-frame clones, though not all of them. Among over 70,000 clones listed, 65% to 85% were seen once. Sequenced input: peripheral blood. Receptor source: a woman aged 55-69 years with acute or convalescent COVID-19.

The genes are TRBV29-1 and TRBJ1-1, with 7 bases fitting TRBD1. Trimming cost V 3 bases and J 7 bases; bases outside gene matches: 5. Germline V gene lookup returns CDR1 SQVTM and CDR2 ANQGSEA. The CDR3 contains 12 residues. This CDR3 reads CSVEGGQVEAFF. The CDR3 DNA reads TGCAGCGTTGAGGGCGGACAGGTTGAAGCTTTCTTT.

The CDR3 sequence is CAIGGTGGNYGYTF. The CDR3 DNA reads as TGTGCCATCGGGGGGACAGGGGGGAACTATGGCTACACCTTC. V usage is TRBV10-3 and J usage is TRBJ1-2; TRBD1 matches at 11 bases. Looked up from germline, CDR1 is ENHRY and CDR2 is SYGVKD. V shed 8 bases, J shed 2 bases, and the junction held 4 bases outside the gene matches. This CDR3 spans 14 amino acids.

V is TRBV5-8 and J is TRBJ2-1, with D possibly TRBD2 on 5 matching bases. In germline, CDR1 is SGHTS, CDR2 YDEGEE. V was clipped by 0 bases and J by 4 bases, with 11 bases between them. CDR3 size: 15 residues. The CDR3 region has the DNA TGTGCCAGCAGCTTGGGACTACCGATTTACAATGAGCAGTTCTTC. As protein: CASSLGLPIYNEQFF.

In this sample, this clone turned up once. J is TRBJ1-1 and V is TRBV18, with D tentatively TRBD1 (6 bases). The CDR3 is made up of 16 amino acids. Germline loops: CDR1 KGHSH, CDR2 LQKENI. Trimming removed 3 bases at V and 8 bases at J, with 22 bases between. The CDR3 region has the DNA TGTGCCAGCTCACCGACCGGCCAGGGGCAGGCTACCGAAGCTTTCTTT. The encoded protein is CASSPTGQGQATEAFF. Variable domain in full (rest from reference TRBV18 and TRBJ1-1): NAGVMQNPRHLVRRRGQEARLRCSPMKGHSHVYWYRQLPEEGLKFMVYLQKENIIDESGMPKERFSAEFPKEGPSILRIQQVVRGDSAAYFCASSPTGQGQATEAFFGQGTRLTVV.

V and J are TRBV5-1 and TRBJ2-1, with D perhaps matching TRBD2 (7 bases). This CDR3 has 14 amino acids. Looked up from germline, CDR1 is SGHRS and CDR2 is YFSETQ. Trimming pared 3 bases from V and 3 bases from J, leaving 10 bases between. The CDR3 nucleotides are TGCGCCAGCAGCTCGGGGGGCCTCTACAATGAGCAGTTCTTC. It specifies CASSSGGLYNEQFF.

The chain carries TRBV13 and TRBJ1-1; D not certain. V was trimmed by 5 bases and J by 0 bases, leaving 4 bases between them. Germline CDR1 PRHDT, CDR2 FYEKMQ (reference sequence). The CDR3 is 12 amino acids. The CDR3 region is CASSVMNTEAFF. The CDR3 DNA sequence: TGTGCCAGCAGCGTCATGAACACTGAAGCTTTCTTT.

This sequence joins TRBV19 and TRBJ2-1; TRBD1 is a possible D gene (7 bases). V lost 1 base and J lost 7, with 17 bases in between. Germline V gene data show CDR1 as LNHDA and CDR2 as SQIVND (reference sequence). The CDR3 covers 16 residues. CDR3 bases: TGTGCCAGTAGTATAGCCCCAGCGCCAGGGGGGAATGAGCAGTTCTTC. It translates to CASSIAPAPGGNEQFF.

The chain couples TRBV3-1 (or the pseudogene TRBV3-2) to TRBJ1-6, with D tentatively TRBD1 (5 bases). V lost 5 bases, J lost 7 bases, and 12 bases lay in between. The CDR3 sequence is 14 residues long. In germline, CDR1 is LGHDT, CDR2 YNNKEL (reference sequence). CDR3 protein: CASSGRSGNSPLHF. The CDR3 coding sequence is TGTGCCAGCAGCGGGAGGTCAGGGAATTCACCCCTCCACTTT.

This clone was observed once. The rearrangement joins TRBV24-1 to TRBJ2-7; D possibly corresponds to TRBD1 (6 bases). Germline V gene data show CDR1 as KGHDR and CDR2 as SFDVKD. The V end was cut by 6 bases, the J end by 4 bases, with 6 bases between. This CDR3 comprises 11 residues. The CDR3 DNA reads TGTGCCACCAGTACAGGGTACGAGCAGTACTTC. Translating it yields CATSTGYEQYF.

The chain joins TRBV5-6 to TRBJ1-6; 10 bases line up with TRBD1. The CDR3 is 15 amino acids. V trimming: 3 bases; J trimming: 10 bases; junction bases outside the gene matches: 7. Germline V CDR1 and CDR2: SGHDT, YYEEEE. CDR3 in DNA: TGTGCCAGCAGCTCGGGACAGGGGCGAGGGTCACCCCTCCACTTT. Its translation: CASSSGQGRGSPLHF.

The CDR3 reads CASSVGGSLTEQFF. The CDR3, as DNA: TGTGCCAGCAGCGTGGGAGGATCGCTCACTGAGCAGTTCTTC. The chain couples TRBV4-2 to TRBJ2-1, with a tentative D call TRBD2 (6 bases). The germline V and J ends were trimmed by 5 bases and 9 bases, with 17 bases remaining between them. The CDR3 totals 14 residues. Germline CDR1 reads LGHNA; CDR2 reads YNFKEQ.

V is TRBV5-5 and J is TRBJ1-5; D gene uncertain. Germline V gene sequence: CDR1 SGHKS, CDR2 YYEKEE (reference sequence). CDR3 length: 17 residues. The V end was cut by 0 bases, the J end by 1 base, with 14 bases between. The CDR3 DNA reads TGTGCCAGCAGCTTGGGGGCAGGCGATAACAGCAATCAGCCCCAGCATTTT. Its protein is CASSLGAGDNSNQPQHF. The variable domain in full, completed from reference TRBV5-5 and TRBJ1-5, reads DAGVTQSPTHLIKTRGQQVTLRCSPISGHKSVSWYQQVLGQGPQFIFQYYEKEERGRGNFPDRFSARQFPNYSSELNVNALLLGDSALYLCASSLGAGDNSNQPQHFGDGTRLSIL.

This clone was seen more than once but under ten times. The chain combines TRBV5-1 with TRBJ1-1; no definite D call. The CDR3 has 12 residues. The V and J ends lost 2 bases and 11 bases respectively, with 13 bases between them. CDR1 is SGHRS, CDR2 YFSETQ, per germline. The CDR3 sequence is CASSLTYANAFF. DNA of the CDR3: TGCGCCAGCAGCTTAACGTACGCTAACGCTTTCTTT.

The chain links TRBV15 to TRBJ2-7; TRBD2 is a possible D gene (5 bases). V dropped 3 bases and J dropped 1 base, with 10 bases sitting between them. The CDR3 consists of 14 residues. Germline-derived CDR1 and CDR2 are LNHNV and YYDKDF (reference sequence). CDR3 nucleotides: TGTGCCACCAGCAGGGCCCGCGGGTCCTACGAGCAGTACTTC. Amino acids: CATSRARGSYEQYF.